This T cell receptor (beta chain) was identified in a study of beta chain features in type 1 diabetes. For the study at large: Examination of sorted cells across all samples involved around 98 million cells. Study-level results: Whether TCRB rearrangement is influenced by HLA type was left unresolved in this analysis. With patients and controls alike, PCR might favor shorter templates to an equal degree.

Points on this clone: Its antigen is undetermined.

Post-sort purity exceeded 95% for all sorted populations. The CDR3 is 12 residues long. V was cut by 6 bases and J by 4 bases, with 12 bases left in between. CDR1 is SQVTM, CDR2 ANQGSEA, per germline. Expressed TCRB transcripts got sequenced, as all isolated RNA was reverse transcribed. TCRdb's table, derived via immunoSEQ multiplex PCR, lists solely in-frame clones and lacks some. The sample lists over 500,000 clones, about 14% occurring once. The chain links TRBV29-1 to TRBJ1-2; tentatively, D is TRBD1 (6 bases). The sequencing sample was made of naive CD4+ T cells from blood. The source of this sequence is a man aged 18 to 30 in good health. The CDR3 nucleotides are TGCAGCGTGCCCACAGGGCTCTATGGCTACACCTTC. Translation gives CSVPTGLYGYTF.